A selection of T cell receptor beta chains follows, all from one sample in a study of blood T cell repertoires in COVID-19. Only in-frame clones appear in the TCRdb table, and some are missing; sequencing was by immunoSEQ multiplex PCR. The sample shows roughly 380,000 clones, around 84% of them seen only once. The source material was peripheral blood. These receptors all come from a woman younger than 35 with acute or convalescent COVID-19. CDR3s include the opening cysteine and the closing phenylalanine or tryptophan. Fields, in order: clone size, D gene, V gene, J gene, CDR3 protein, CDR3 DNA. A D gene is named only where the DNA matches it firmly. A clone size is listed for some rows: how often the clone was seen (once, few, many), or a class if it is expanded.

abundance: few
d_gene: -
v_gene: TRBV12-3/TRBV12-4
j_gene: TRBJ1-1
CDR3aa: CASSLGAGTEAFF
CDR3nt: TGTGCCAGCAGTTTGGGCGCGGGCACTGAAGCTTTCTTT

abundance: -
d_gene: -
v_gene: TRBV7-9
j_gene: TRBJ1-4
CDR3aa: CASSPLGAVENEKLFF
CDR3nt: TGTGCCAGCAGCCCCCTCGGCGCGGTTGAGAATGAAAAACTGTTTTTT

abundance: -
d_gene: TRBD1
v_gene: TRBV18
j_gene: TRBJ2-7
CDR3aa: CASSPDRGDLGEQYF
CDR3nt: TGTGCCAGCTCACCCGACAGGGGTGACCTCGGCGAGCAGTACTTC

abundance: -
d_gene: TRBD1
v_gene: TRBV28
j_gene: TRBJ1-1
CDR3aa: CASSSPGQPTEAFF
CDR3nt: TGTGCCAGCAGTTCGCCGGGACAGCCGACTGAAGCTTTCTTT

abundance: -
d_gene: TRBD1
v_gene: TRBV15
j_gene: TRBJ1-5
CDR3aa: CATSSRQGVNQPQHF
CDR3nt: TGTGCCACCAGCAGTAGACAGGGGGTCAATCAGCCCCAGCATTTT

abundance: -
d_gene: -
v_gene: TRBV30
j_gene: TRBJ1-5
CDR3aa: CAWSVRWGEEDQPQHF
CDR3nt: TGTGCCTGGAGTGTACGGTGGGGGGAGGAGGATCAGCCCCAGCATTTT

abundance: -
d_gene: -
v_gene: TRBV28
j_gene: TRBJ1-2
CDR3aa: CASRSTGSNYGYTF
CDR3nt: TGTGCCAGCAGGTCGACAGGTTCTAACTATGGCTACACCTTC

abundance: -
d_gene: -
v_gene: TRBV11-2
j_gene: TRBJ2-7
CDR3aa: CASSQRTALSSYEQYF
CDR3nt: TGTGCCAGCAGCCAACGGACAGCTTTGAGCTCCTACGAGCAGTACTTC

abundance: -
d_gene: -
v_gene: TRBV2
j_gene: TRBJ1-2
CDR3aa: CASRLQGILWDGYTF
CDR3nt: TGTGCCAGCAGGTTACAGGGAATCTTGTGGGATGGCTACACCTTC

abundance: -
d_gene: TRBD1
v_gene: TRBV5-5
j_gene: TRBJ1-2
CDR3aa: CASSEGTGPIYGYTF
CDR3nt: TGTGCCAGCAGCGAAGGGACAGGACCGATCTATGGCTACACCTTC

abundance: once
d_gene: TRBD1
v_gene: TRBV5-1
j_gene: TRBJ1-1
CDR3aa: CASSLRTQGAEAFF
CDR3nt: TGCGCCAGCAGCTTGCGGACTCAGGGGGCTGAAGCTTTCTTT

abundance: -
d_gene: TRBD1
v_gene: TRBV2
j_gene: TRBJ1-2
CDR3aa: CASSGSTGSYGYTF
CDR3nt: TGTGCCAGCAGTGGATCGACAGGGAGCTATGGCTACACCTTC

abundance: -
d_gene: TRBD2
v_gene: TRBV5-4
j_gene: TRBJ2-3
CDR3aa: CASSFLAGDGDTQYF
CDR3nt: TGTGCCAGCAGCTTTCTGGCGGGAGATGGAGATACGCAGTATTTT

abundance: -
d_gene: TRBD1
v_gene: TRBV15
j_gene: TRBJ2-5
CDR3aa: CATSGDRTETQYF
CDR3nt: TGTGCCACCAGCGGGGACAGGACGGAGACCCAGTACTTC

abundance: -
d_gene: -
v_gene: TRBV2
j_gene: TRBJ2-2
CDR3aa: CASSEASNFNTGELFF
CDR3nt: TGTGCCAGCAGTGAAGCGTCGAACTTCAACACCGGGGAGCTGTTTTTT

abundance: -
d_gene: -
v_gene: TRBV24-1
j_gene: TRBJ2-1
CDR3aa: CATSDSRNYNEQFF
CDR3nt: TGTGCCACCAGTGATTCGCGGAACTACAATGAGCAGTTCTTC

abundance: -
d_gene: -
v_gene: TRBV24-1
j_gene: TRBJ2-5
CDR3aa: CATRGHYQETQYF
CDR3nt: TGTGCCACCAGGGGGCACTACCAAGAGACCCAGTACTTC

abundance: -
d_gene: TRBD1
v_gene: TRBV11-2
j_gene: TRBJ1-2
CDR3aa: CASSLVEDRGLYGYTF
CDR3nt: TGTGCCAGCAGCTTAGTAGAGGACAGGGGCCTTTATGGCTACACCTTC

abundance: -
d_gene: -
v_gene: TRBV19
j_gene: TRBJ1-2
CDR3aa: CASSIASRGFNYGYTF
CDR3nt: TGTGCCAGTAGTATAGCCTCGAGAGGGTTCAACTATGGCTACACCTTC

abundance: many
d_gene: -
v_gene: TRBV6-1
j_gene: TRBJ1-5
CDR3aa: CASSDRVSQPQHF
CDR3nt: TGTGCCAGCAGTGACAGGGTTTCTCAGCCCCAGCATTTT

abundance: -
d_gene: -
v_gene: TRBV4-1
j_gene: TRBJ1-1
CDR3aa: CASSQDSLWEFNTEAFF
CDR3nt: TGCGCCAGCAGCCAAGATAGTCTATGGGAGTTTAACACTGAAGCTTTCTTT

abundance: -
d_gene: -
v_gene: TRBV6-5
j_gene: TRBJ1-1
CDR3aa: CASRTEGQAFF
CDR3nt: TGTGCCAGCAGGACAGAAGGACAAGCTTTCTTT

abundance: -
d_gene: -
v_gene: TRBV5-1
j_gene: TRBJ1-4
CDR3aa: CASSLAEVANEKLFF
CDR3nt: TGCGCCAGCAGCTTGGCCGAGGTAGCAAATGAAAAACTGTTTTTT

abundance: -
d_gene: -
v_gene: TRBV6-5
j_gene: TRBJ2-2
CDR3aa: CASSRDQIDTGELFF
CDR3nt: TGTGCCAGCAGCCGGGATCAAATAGACACCGGGGAGCTGTTTTTT

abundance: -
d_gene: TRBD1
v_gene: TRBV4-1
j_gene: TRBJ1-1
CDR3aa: CASSLTGGENTEAFF
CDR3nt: TGCGCCAGCAGTCTGACAGGGGGCGAAAACACTGAAGCTTTCTTT

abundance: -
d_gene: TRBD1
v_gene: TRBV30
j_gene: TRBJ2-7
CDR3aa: CAWSRGMDRGSYEQYF
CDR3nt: TGTGCCTGGAGTCGCGGGATGGACAGGGGCTCCTACGAGCAGTACTTC

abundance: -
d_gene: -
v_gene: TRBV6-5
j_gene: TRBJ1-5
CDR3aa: CATRTDAYSNQPQHF
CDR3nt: TGTGCCACCCGGACAGACGCCTATAGCAATCAGCCCCAGCATTTT

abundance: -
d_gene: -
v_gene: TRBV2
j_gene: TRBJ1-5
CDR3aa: CASMYRRQGAYQPQHF
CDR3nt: TGTGCCAGCATGTACCGACGCCAAGGGGCTTATCAGCCCCAGCATTTT

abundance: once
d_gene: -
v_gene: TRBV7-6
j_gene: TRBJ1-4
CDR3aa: CASSLAVVETGRNEKLFF
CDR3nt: TGTGCCAGCAGCTTAGCCGTCGTTGAAACAGGGCGAAATGAAAAACTGTTTTTT

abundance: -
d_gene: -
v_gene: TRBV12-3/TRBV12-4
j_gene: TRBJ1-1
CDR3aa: CASSLSIRAEAFF
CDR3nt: TGTGCCAGCAGTCTGAGTATTCGGGCTGAAGCTTTCTTT

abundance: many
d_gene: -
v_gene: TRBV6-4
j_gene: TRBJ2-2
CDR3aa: CASTPGRNTGELFF
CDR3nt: TGTGCCAGCACACCGGGAAGAAACACCGGGGAGCTGTTTTTT

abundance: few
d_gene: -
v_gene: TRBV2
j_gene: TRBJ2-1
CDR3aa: CASSEAREGTYNEQFF
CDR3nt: TGTGCCAGCAGTGAAGCGCGAGAGGGAACCTACAATGAGCAGTTCTTC

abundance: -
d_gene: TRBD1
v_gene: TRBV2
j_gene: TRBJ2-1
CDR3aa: CASTQDRDSEQFF
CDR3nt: TGTGCCAGCACCCAGGACAGGGATTCTGAGCAGTTCTTC

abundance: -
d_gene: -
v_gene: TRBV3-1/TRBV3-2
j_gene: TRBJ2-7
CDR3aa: CASSQDRGTDEQYF
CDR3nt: TGTGCCAGCAGCCAAGACAGGGGTACCGACGAGCAGTACTTC

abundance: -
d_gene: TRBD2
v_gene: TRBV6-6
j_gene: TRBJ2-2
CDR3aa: CASSLAGGPGELFF
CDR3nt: TGTGCCAGCAGTCTAGCGGGGGGGCCCGGGGAGCTGTTTTTT

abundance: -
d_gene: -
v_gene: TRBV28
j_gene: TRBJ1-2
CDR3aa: CASRLGGDKGYTF
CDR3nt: TGTGCCAGCAGACTAGGGGGGGATAAGGGCTACACCTTC

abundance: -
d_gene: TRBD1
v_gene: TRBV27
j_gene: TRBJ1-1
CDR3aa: CASSSGQVTVNTEAFF
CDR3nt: TGTGCCAGCAGTTCAGGACAGGTCACAGTGAACACTGAAGCTTTCTTT

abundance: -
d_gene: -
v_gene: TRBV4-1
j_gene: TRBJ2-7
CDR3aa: CASSQGQGDAYEQYF
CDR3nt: TGCGCCAGCAGCCAAGGACAAGGGGATGCCTACGAGCAGTACTTC

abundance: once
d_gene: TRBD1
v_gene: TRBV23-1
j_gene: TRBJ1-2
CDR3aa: CASSQLAGTGNLNYGYTF
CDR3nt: TGCGCCAGCAGTCAACTGGCCGGGACAGGGAATCTTAACTATGGCTACACCTTC

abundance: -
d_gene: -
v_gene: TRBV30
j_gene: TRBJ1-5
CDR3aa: CAWSPGGGSNQPQHF
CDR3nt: TGTGCCTGGAGCCCTGGGGGGGGCTCAAATCAGCCCCAGCATTTT

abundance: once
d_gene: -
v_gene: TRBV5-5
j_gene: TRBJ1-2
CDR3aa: CASSLAANYGYTF
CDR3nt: TGTGCCAGCAGCTTGGCGGCTAACTATGGCTACACCTTC

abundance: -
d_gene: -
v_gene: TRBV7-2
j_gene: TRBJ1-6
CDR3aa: CASSLSFGFSPLHF
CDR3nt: TGTGCCAGCAGCTTAAGTTTCGGTTTTTCACCCCTCCACTTT

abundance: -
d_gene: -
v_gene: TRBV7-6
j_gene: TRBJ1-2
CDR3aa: CASKNPGTSYTF
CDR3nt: TGTGCCAGTAAGAATCCTGGAACTAGCTACACCTTC

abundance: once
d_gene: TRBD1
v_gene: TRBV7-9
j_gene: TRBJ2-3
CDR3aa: CASSRTGSYTDTQYF
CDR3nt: TGTGCCAGCAGCCGGACAGGGAGTTACACAGATACGCAGTATTTT

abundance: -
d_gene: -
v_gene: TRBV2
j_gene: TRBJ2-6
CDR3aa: CASSTGFGGANVLTF
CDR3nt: TGTGCCAGCAGTACAGGATTCGGTGGGGCCAACGTCCTGACTTTC

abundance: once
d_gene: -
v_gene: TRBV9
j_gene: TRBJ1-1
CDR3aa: CASSVESSTEAFF
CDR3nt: TGTGCCAGCAGCGTAGAATCGAGCACTGAAGCTTTCTTT

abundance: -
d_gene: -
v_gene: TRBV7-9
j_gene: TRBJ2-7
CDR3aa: CASSWGGGEQYF
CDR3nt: TGTGCCAGCAGCTGGGGGGGCGGCGAGCAGTACTTC